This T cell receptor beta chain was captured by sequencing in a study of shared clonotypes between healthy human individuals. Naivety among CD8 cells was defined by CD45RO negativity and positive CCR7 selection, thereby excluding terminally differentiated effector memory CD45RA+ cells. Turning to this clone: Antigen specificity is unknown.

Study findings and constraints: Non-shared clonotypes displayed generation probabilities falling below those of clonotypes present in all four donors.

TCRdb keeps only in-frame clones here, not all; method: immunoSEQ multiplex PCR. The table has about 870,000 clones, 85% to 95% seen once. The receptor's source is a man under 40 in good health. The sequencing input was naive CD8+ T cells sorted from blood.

The CDR3 nucleotides are TGTGCCAGCAGCTTAACGGGTTTACTAGCGGCCAGCAGGTCGGAGACCCAGTACTTC. The encoded protein is CASSLTGLLAASRSETQYF. V usage is TRBV7-2 and J usage is TRBJ2-5; 8 bases match TRBD2. The J segment lost 5 bases and the V segment lost 2 bases, leaving 19 bases of the junction unmatched. The CDR3 extends over 19 amino acids. The germline V gene has CDR1 SGHTA and CDR2 FQGNSA.